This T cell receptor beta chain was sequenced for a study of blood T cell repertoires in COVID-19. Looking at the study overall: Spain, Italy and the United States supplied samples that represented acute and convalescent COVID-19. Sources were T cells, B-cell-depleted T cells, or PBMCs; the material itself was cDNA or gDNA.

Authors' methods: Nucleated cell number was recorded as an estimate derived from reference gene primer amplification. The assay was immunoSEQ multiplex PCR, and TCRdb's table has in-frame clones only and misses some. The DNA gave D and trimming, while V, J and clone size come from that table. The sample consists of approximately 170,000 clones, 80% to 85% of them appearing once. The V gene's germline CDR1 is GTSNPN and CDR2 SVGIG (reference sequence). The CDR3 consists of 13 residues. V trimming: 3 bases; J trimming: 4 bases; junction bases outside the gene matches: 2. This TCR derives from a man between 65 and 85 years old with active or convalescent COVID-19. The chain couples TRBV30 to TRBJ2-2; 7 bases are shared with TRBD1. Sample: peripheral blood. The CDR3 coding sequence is TGTGCCTGGAGGCCAGGGGGCACCGGGGAGCTGTTTTTT. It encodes CAWRPGGTGELFF.